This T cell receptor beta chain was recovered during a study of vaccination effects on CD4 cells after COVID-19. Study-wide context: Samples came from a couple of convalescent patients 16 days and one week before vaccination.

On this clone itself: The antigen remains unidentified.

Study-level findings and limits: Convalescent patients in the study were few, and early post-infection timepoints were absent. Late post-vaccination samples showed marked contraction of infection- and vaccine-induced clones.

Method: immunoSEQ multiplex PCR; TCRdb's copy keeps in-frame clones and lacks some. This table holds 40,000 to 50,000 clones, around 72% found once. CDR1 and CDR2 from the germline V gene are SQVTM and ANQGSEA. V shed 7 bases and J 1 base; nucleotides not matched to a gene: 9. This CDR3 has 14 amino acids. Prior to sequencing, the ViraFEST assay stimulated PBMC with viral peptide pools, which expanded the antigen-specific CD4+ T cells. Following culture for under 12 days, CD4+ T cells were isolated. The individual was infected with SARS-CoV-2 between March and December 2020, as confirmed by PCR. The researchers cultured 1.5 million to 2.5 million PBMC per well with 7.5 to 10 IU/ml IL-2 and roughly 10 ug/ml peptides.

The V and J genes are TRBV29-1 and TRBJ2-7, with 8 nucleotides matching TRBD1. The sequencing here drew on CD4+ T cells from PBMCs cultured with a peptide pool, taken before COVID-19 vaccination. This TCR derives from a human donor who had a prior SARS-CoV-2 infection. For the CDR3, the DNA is TGCAGCGCCGTCGACAGGGGACAGTCCTACGAGCAGTACTTC. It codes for CSAVDRGQSYEQYF.